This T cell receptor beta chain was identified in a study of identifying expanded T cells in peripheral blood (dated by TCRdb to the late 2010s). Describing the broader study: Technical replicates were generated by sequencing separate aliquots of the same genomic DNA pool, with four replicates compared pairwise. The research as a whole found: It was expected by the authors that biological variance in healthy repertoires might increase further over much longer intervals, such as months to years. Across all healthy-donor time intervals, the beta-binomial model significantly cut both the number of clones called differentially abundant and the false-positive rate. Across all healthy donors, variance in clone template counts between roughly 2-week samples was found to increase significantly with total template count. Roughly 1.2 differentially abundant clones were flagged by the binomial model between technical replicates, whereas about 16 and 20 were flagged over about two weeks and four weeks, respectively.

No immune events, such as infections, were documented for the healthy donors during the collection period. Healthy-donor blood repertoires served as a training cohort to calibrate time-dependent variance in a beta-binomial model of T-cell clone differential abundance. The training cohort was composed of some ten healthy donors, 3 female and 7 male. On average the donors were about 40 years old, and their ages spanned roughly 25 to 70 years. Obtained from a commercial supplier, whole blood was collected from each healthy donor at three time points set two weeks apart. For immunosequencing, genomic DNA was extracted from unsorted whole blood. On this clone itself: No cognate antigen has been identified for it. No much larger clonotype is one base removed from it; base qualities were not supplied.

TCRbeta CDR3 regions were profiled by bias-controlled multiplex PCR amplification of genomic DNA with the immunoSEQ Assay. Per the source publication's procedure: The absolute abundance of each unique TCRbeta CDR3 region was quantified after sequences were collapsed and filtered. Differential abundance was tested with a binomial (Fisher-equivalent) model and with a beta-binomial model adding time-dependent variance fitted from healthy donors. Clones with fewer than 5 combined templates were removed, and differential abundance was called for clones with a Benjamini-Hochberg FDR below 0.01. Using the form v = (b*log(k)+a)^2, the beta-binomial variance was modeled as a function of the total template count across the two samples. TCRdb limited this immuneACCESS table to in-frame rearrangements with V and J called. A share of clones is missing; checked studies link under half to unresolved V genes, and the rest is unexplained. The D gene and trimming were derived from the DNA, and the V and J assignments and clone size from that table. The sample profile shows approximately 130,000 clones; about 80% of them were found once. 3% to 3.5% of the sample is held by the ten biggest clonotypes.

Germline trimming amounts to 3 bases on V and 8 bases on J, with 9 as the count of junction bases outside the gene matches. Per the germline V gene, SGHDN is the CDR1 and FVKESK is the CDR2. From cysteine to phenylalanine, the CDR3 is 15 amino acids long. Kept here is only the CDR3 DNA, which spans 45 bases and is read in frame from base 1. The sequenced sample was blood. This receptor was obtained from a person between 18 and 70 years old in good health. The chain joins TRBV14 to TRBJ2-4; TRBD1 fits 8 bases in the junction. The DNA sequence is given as TGTGCCAGCAGCCAGACCCAGGGGGCGAGTCACATTCAGTACTTC. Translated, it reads CASSQTQGASHIQYF.